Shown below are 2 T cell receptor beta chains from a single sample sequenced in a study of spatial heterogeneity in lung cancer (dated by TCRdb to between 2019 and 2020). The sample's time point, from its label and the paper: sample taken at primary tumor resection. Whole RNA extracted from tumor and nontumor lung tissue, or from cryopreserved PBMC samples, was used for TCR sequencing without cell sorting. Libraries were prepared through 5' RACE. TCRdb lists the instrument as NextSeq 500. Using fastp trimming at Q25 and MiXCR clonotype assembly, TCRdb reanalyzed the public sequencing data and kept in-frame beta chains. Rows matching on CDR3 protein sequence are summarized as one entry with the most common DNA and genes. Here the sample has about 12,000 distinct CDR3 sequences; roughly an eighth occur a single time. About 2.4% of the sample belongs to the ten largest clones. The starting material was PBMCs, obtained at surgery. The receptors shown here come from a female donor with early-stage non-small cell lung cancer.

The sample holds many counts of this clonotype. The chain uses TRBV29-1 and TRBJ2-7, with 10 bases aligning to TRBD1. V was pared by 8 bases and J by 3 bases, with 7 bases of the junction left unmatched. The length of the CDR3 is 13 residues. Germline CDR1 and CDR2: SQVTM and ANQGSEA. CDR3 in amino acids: CSIGQGVVYEQYF. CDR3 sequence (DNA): TGCAGCATCGGACAGGGGGTAGTCTACGAGCAGTACTTC.

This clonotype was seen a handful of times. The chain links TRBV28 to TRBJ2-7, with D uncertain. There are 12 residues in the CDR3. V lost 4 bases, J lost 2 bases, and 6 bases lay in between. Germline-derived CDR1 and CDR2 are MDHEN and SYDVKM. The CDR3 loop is CASSSRTYEQYF. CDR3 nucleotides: TGTGCCAGCAGTTCCAGAACCTACGAGCAGTACTTC. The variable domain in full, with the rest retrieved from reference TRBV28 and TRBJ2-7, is DVKVTQSSRYLVKRTGEKVFLECVQDMDHENMFWYRQDPGLGLRLIYFSYDVKMKEKGDIPEGYSVSREKKERFSLILESASTNQTSMYLCASSSRTYEQYFGPGTRLTVT.